The subject of this entry is one TCR beta chain. This specimen comes from a study of OX40 agonist ivuxolimab in advanced cancers. About the study: Partial responses were recorded for three patients, including one with hepatocellular carcinoma and two with cutaneous melanoma.

Only in-frame clones appear in the TCRdb table, and some are missing; sequencing was by immunoSEQ multiplex PCR. The sample records fewer than 95,000 clones, around 80% being singletons. This CDR3 comprises 16 residues. With 0 bases removed from V and 8 bases from J, the gap between germline ends came to 18 bases. CDR1 and CDR2 (germline): LNHDA, SQIVND (reference sequence). This clonotype originated in an adult with an advanced solid tumor such as melanoma, head and neck, liver or kidney cancer. Sequenced material: CD4+ or CD8+ T cells sorted from blood, taken in a trial of the OX40 agonist ivuxolimab. The chain recombines TRBV19 with TRBJ2-3; the D gene is possibly TRBD2 (6 bases). CDR3: CASSIDPGLPRGTQYF. The DNA for the CDR3 is TGTGCCAGTAGTATAGACCCGGGACTCCCGCGGGGTACGCAGTATTTT.